This T cell receptor beta chain was captured by sequencing in a study of T cells in Graves' hyperthyroidism and ophthalmopathy. As for the study in general: Peripheral blood sampling occurred at initial diagnosis, before any treatment.

This CDR3 has 16 residues. Trimming took off 0 bases at V and 0 bases at J, with 12 bases between the two ends. Germline assignment: CDR1 GTSNPN and CDR2 SVGIG (reference sequence). This clonotype was recorded many times. Its antigen is unidentified. Study-wide findings and caveats: Blood also showed most of the thyroid clonotypes that were expanded above 0.001. For ophthalmopathy, model prediction preceded onset by a median 6.5 months.

Amplified TCR beta CDR3 regions derived from RNA transcripts. The TCR CDR3 was amplified in a first-round RT-PCR using the HTBI primer set. TCRdb reprocessed the multiplex PCR reads with MiXCR, giving one entry per CDR3 protein. Seen here are some 370,000 distinct CDR3 sequences, 17% observed once, and the top ten hold roughly 35%. Each 10 ml fresh peripheral blood draw supplied the PBMCs. The sequenced material came from blood. The V gene is TRBV30, the J gene TRBJ1-3; D is ambiguous. The receptor was derived from a woman aged 25 to 39 with Graves' hyperthyroidism that later progressed to Graves' ophthalmopathy. The CDR3 nucleotides are TGTGCCTGGAGTGTAATGGACGGGAACTCTGGAAACACCATATATTTT. Protein sequence: CAWSVMDGNSGNTIYF. Full variable domain (outside the CDR3, taken from reference TRBV30 and TRBJ1-3): SQTIHQWPATLVQPVGSPLSLECTVEGTSNPNLYWYRQAAGRGLQLLFYSVGIGQISSEVPQNLSASRPQDRQFILSSKKLLLSDSGFYLCAWSVMDGNSGNTIYFGEGSWLTVV.